This T cell receptor (beta chain) was identified during a study of vaccination and CD4 T cells after COVID-19. As for treatment: approximately 10-day PBMC culture with coronavirus spike peptide pools or control peptides (ViraFEST assay). A note on this clonotype: Its target is not known.

The V end was cut by 6 bases, the J end by 6 bases, with 11 bases between. CDR3 length equals 13 residues. Germline values: CDR1 WNHNN, CDR2 SYGVQD (reference sequence). Cultured CD4+ T cells had their DNA profiled by the Oncomine TCR Beta short-read assay. Genomic DNA was isolated from cultured CD4+ T cells. TCRdb reprocessed the PCR reads with MiXCR, giving one entry per CDR3 protein. The profile shows 10,000 or so distinct CDR3 sequences, less than 35% of them singletons. Specimen: CD4+ T cells from blood, cultured in vitro, collected after SARS-CoV-2 vaccination. This chain connects TRBV10-1 to TRBJ2-2; a possible D gene is TRBD2 (5 bases). The source is a human donor who had recovered from COVID-19. The CDR3 sequence is CASSYDGAGELFF. The CDR3 DNA reads TGCGCCAGCAGCTACGACGGGGCCGGGGAGCTGTTTTTT.